Listed here is a single T cell receptor (beta chain). Its antigen is still unknown. A junction end diverges from the germline sequence, so it may reflect a read error. A multiplex PCR was run with 60 Vbeta primers and 13 Jbeta primers. Assay used: immunoSEQ multiplex PCR; TCRdb lists only in-frame clones, some missing. The sample holds 70,000 to 90,000 clones. The entry originates in a study of cytomegalovirus exposure and HLA in healthy donors. On the study more broadly: Earlier sequencing of some 180 million T cells yielded 120 million or so unique TCR beta sequences.

The CDR3 loop spans 15 amino acids. CDR1 MNHEY and CDR2 SMNVEV come from the germline V gene (reference sequence). Findings of the study overall: Common viral pathogens seemed to be connected with several of the most significant clusters, according to a later analysis. Of the V segments, some could not be distinguished, including TRBV6-2 and TRBV6-3, and were excluded. Immune exposure data for these donors was limited to CMV serostatus.

This TCR came from a man aged 18 to 30 in good health and CMV-seropositive. The V and J genes are TRBV27 and TRBJ1-1, with 11 nucleotides matching TRBD1. Sequenced input: PBMCs. The CDR3 reads CASGFVGTGGTEAFF. The CDR3 DNA follows: TGTGCCAGCGGTTTCGTTGGGACAGGGGGCACTGAAGCTTTCTTT.